This TCR beta chain was sequenced for a study of graft-versus-host responses after intestinal transplantation. Study overall: Anti-thymocyte globulin induction, then tacrolimus and steroids for approximately 3 years, went to all recipients. Study-wide results and limits: Some GvH clones were seen earlier in gut or blood, suggesting intestinal origin. With peak circulating GvH clone levels came an association with early post-transplant HvG declines. Allografts of patients with graft-donor T cell macrochimerism showed high graft-versus-host to host-versus-graft clone ratios.

Profiled with immunoSEQ multiplex PCR; TCRdb holds only in-frame clones, not every one. The table lists roughly 8,200 clones, roughly 93% of them singletons, with under 2.5% in the top ten. A remark on this clone: Its antigen is unknown.

V was pared by 1 base and J by 6 bases, with 8 bases of the junction left unmatched. The CDR3 runs 16 residues. CDR1 and CDR2 (germline): LNHDA, SQIVND (reference sequence). The chain has TRBV19 and TRBJ1-5; 8 bases match TRBD1. The clonotype was recovered from a human patient who received an intestinal transplant, so some T cells may come from the graft donor. This specimen consisted of PBMCs, obtained 11 days after intestinal transplantation. The CDR3 sequence: CASSIAQGAAPQPQHF. The CDR3 bases are TGTGCCAGTAGTATAGCCCAGGGGGCGGCCCCTCAGCCCCAGCATTTT.